Listed here are 32 T cell receptor beta chains from one sample, sequenced in a study of cytomegalovirus exposure and HLA in healthy donors. The PCR ran on 60 Vbeta and 13 Jbeta primers. Generated by immunoSEQ multiplex PCR, the TCRdb table keeps only in-frame clones and is missing some. The sample table sets out 130,000 or so clones. Sequenced material: PBMCs. These receptor sequences come from a woman aged 40 to 55 in good health and CMV-seronegative.

The chain links TRBV14 to TRBJ2-3; unclear D gene. Germline-derived CDR1 and CDR2 are SGHDN and FVKESK. Trimming pared 4 bases from V and 6 bases from J, leaving 11 bases between. The CDR3 is 13 residues long. The CDR3 nucleotides are TGTGCCAGCAGCCTTGTGGCCCACGATACGCAGTATTTT. Amino acids: CASSLVAHDTQYF.

The CDR3 nucleotides are TGCGCCAGCAGCCATGGGGGGACAGGGGGACATGAGCAGTTCTTC. This encodes CASSHGGTGGHEQFF. The chain has TRBV4-3 and TRBJ2-1, with TRBD1 identical over 11 bases. With 3 bases clipped from V and 8 bases from J, the junction kept 6 bases outside the gene matches. Germline loops: CDR1 LGHNA, CDR2 YSLEER. This CDR3 is built from 15 residues.

V is TRBV4-2 and J is TRBJ2-5, with TRBD2 identical over 8 bases. Trimming took 0 bases from V and 2 from J; bases not matched to a gene: 8. Looked up from germline, CDR1 is LGHNA and CDR2 is YNFKEQ. The CDR3 is made up of 17 amino acids. This CDR3 reads CASSQDAQASGQETQYF. The DNA of the CDR3 is TGTGCCAGCAGCCAAGATGCGCAGGCTAGCGGGCAAGAGACCCAGTACTTC.

The rearrangement links TRBV28 to TRBJ2-5, with 8 bases aligning to TRBD1. CDR1 is MDHEN and CDR2 is SYDVKM in the germline V gene. V lost 8 bases, J lost 5 bases, and 16 bases stayed unmatched. The CDR3 runs 16 residues. CDR3 protein: CASRDRGYFRGETQYF. In nucleotides, the CDR3 is TGTGCCAGCCGCGACAGGGGCTATTTTAGGGGGGAGACCCAGTACTTC.

The chain uses TRBV18 and TRBJ1-1; the match to TRBD1 covers 9 bases. The J segment lost 6 bases and the V segment lost 3 bases, leaving 8 bases of the junction unmatched. Germline CDR1 reads KGHSH; CDR2 reads LQKENI. The CDR3 is 15 amino acids. CDR3 residues: CASSPQDRGKSEAFF. The CDR3 nucleotides are TGTGCCAGCTCACCCCAGGACAGGGGAAAGTCTGAAGCTTTCTTT.

CDR3 residues: CASSHRRGRGRGNTIYF. CDR3 bases: TGTGCCAGCAGCCATAGGCGAGGCAGGGGGCGAGGAAACACCATATATTTT. The chain has TRBV14 and TRBJ1-3; 8 nucleotides agree with TRBD1. Germline V gene lookup returns CDR1 SGHDN and CDR2 FVKESK. J was trimmed by 4 bases and V by 3 bases; bases with no gene match: 11. This CDR3 has 17 residues. The full variable domain, in which reference TRBV14 and TRBJ1-3 provide the parts outside the CDR3, is EAGVTQFPSHSVIEKGQTVTLRCDPISGHDNLYWYRRVMGKEIKFLLHFVKESKQDESGMPNNRFLAERTGGTYSTLKVQPAELEDSGVYFCASSHRRGRGRGNTIYFGEGSWLTVV.

The CDR3 protein is CAIRAPGQGDDTQYF. For the CDR3, the DNA is TGTGCCATCAGAGCGCCGGGACAGGGGGACGATACGCAGTATTTT. J is TRBJ2-3 and V is TRBV10-3; 11 positions agree with TRBD1. The CDR3 contains 15 residues. V gave up 6 bases and J gave up 6 bases; unmatched junction bases: 8. Germline V gene sequence: CDR1 ENHRY, CDR2 SYGVKD.

J is TRBJ1-2 and V is TRBV10-3, with a tentative D call TRBD1 (5 bases). V lost 2 bases and J lost 2, with 12 bases in between. CDR1 is ENHRY and CDR2 is SYGVKD in the germline V gene. This CDR3 region has 15 residues. CDR3 sequence reads: CAISEQGILNYGYTF. In DNA, the CDR3 is TGTGCCATCAGTGAGCAGGGAATTCTAAACTATGGCTACACCTTC.

The gene calls are TRBV7-9 and TRBJ2-7, with D perhaps matching TRBD1 (6 bases). V lost 3 bases and J 6 bases, leaving 12 bases between the germline ends. This CDR3 contains 13 residues. Germline V lookup: CDR1 SEHNR, CDR2 FQNEAQ (reference sequence). Written as DNA, the CDR3 is TGTGCCAGCAGCTTCGACAGGAAGTTCGAGCAGTACTTC. The encoded protein is CASSFDRKFEQYF.

The V gene is TRBV7-2, the J gene TRBJ2-1; TRBD1 matches 7 bases. The CDR3 consists of 14 residues. The V segment lost 3 bases and the J segment 10 bases; nucleotides outside the gene matches: 9. Germline values: CDR1 SGHTA, CDR2 FQGNSA. The CDR3 sequence is CASSLDRWGAEQFF. The DNA of the CDR3 is TGTGCCAGCAGCTTGGACAGGTGGGGTGCGGAGCAGTTCTTC.

The chain combines TRBV28 with TRBJ1-6; D is uncertain. Germline CDR1 reads MDHEN; CDR2 reads SYDVKM. With 4 bases removed from V and 0 bases from J, the gap between germline ends came to 10 bases. This CDR3 contains 16 residues. The CDR3 spells CASSSTSSSYNSPLHF. In DNA form, the CDR3 reads TGTGCCAGCAGTTCAACCTCCAGCTCCTATAATTCACCCCTCCACTTT.

This chain connects TRBV19 to TRBJ2-3; 8 bases are a match to TRBD2. V gave up 7 bases and J gave up 3 bases; unmatched junction bases: 9. The germline CDR1 and CDR2 sequences are LNHDA and SQIVND (reference sequence). The CDR3 is 15 residues long. Here the CDR3 DNA reads TGTGCCAGTACCCCAGCGGGGGCGATGACAGATACGCAGTATTTT. It is translated as CASTPAGAMTDTQYF.

The rearrangement links TRBV7-2 to TRBJ2-3; 10 bases are shared with TRBD2. J gave up 6 bases and V 2 bases, and 11 bases lay outside the gene matches. Germline V CDR1 and CDR2: SGHTA, FQGNSA. The CDR3 is 17 amino acids. DNA for the CDR3: TGTGCCAGCAGCTTATGGGGTAGCGGGGGGCCGGGGGATACGCAGTATTTT. Protein sequence: CASSLWGSGGPGDTQYF. Filled out from reference TRBV7-2 and TRBJ2-3, the complete variable domain reads GAGVSQSPSNKVTEKGKDVELRCDPISGHTALYWYRQSLGQGLEFLIYFQGNSAPDKSGLPSDRFSAERTGGSVSTLTIQRTQQEDSAVYLCASSLWGSGGPGDTQYFGPGTRLTVL.

V usage is TRBV2 and J usage is TRBJ1-4; unclear D gene. The CDR3 is made up of 13 amino acids. V lost 5 bases to trimming and J lost 5 bases, with 9 bases between them. Germline V gives CDR1 SNHLY, CDR2 FYNNEI. CDR3 residues: CASSLSSNEKLFF. The DNA for the CDR3 is TGTGCCAGCAGTTTAAGCTCAAATGAAAAACTGTTTTTT.

The CDR3 DNA reads as TGCGCCAGCAGTGAGCGGGACACCTGGAGCACAGATACGCAGTATTTT. This gives the protein CASSERDTWSTDTQYF. The J gene is TRBJ2-3, the V gene TRBV10-1; D might be TRBD1 (6 bases). V was shortened by 2 bases and J by 0 bases, with 12 bases between the two germline ends. There are 16 residues in the CDR3. CDR1 and CDR2 from the germline V gene are WNHNN and SYGVQD (reference sequence).

V usage is TRBV11-2 and J usage is TRBJ1-2, with 7 bases that match TRBD1. This CDR3 is built from 14 residues. V was pared by 5 bases and J by 3 bases, with 6 bases of the junction left unmatched. Germline V lookup: CDR1 SGHAT, CDR2 FQNNGV. The CDR3 loop reads CASSTPGQYYGYTF. The CDR3 nucleotides read TGTGCCAGCAGCACGCCGGGACAGTACTATGGCTACACCTTC.

The genes are TRBV10-3 and TRBJ1-6, with no clear D. The CDR3 totals 12 residues. CDR1 is ENHRY and CDR2 is SYGVKD in the germline V gene. Between the trimmed V and J ends, which lost 9 bases and 5 bases, there was a span of 8 bases. CDR3: CAIRRDNSPLHF. The CDR3 DNA follows: TGTGCCATTAGGAGGGATAATTCACCCCTCCACTTT.

The chain has TRBV10-3 and TRBJ2-7; D may be TRBD1 (6 bases). The V gene's germline CDR1 is ENHRY and CDR2 SYGVKD. Deletions cut 10 bases from V and 0 bases from J, with 19 bases between. There are 15 residues in the CDR3. This CDR3 is CASSQGGGGSYEQYF. The CDR3 DNA sequence: TGTGCCAGCAGCCAAGGGGGTGGGGGCTCCTACGAGCAGTACTTC.

The J gene is TRBJ2-7, the V gene TRBV11-2; 10 nucleotides align to TRBD1. The V and J ends lost 3 bases and 8 bases, in that order; junction bases with no gene match: 10. Germline V gene lookup returns CDR1 SGHAT and CDR2 FQNNGV. The CDR3 totals 15 residues. Written as DNA, the CDR3 is TGTGCCAGCAGCTTGGGGACAGGGGCCCCGGTACAGCAGTACTTC. Protein product: CASSLGTGAPVQQYF.

Comments on this clone: The sample holds other DNA sequences that translate to the same CDR3. V is TRBV6-5 and J is TRBJ1-5; maybe TRBD1 (6 bases). The germline gives CDR1 MNHEY, CDR2 SVGAGI. This CDR3 is built from 15 residues. The germline V and J ends were trimmed by 0 bases and 4 bases, with 10 bases remaining between them. The CDR3 protein is CASSYSRGGNQPQHF. The CDR3 bases are TGTGCCAGCAGTTACTCGAGAGGGGGTAATCAGCCCCAGCATTTT.

CDR3 amino acids: CASSVQGGDTQYF. DNA of the CDR3: TGTGCCAGCAGCGTACAGGGGGGAGATACGCAGTATTTT. This chain connects TRBV11-1 to TRBJ2-3, with 8 bases that match TRBD1. This CDR3 has 13 amino acids. From germline, CDR1 is SGHAT and CDR2 FQDESV (reference sequence). V trimming: 5 bases; J trimming: 5 bases; junction bases outside the gene matches: 3. The full variable domain, completed using reference TRBV11-1 and TRBJ2-3, is EAEVAQSPRYKITEKSQAVAFWCDPISGHATLYWYRQILGQGPELLVQFQDESVVDDSQLPKDRFSAERLKGVDSTLKIQPAELGDSAMYLCASSVQGGDTQYFGPGTRLTVL.

This chain links TRBV5-4 with TRBJ2-5; 8 bases fit TRBD1. J lost 5 bases, V lost 0 bases, and 6 bases had no gene match. The CDR3 loop spans 15 amino acids. Per the germline V gene, CDR1 is SGHNT and CDR2 is YYREEE (reference sequence). The CDR3 DNA reads as TGTGCCAGCAGCTTGGGGACAGGGTTGAAGGAGACCCAGTACTTC. Encoded protein: CASSLGTGLKETQYF.

The genes are TRBV9 and TRBJ1-2; 7 positions agree with TRBD1. The germline CDR1 and CDR2 sequences are SGDLS and YYNGEE. The CDR3 spans 16 residues. J lost 2 bases, V lost 0 bases, and 7 bases had no gene match. In DNA, the CDR3 is TGTGCCAGCAGCGTAGAACCCCAGGGGGAGAACTATGGCTACACCTTC. Translated, it gives CASSVEPQGENYGYTF.

V gene TRBV29-1 combines with J gene TRBJ2-5; the match to TRBD2 covers 8 bases. The length of the CDR3 is 13 residues. V dropped 8 bases and J dropped 4; count of bases not matched to a gene: 9. Germline loops: CDR1 SQVTM, CDR2 ANQGSEA. DNA for the CDR3: TGCAGCTGTGTATCGGGGGGGACAGAGACCCAGTACTTC. It is translated as CSCVSGGTETQYF.

The rearrangement uses TRBV21-1 and TRBJ1-2. TRBV21-1 is given as a pseudogene. This CDR3 comprises 12 residues. CDR3 region: CASSKRGLAVTF. In DNA, the CDR3 is TGTGCCAGCAGCAAGCGAGGGCTTGCTGTCACCTTC.

The chain joins TRBV27 to TRBJ2-5; 9 bases match TRBD1. Germline assignment: CDR1 MNHEY and CDR2 SMNVEV (reference sequence). Losses at the gene ends were 7 bases for V and 11 bases for J; bases not matched to a gene: 5. CDR3 size: 11 residues. This CDR3 reads CASIGTGRQYF. The CDR3 DNA sequence: TGTGCCAGCATCGGGACAGGGCGGCAGTACTTC.

The chain couples TRBV5-4 to TRBJ2-5, with D perhaps TRBD1 (7 bases). V lost 0 bases and J 4 bases, leaving 13 bases between the germline ends. The CDR3 runs 15 residues. CDR1 and CDR2 from the germline V gene are SGHNT and YYREEE (reference sequence). The CDR3 nucleotides are TGTGCCAGCAGCTTGGCAGGGGGGCCGGGAGAGACCCAGTACTTC. This gives the protein CASSLAGGPGETQYF.

The chain recombines TRBV5-1 with TRBJ2-3; 11 nucleotides align to TRBD2. CDR1 is SGHRS and CDR2 is YFSETQ in the germline V gene. Trimming removed 3 bases from V and 0 bases from J; junction bases left unmatched: 3. CDR3 length: 16 residues. CDR3 in amino acids: CASSWGLAVSTDTQYF. The DNA for the CDR3 is TGCGCCAGCAGCTGGGGACTAGCGGTTAGCACAGATACGCAGTATTTT.

The chain links TRBV15 to TRBJ1-1; TRBD1 might be the D (5 bases). The CDR3 length is 16 residues. The germline V gene encodes CDR1 LNHNV and CDR2 YYDKDF (reference sequence). The V end was cut by 3 bases, the J end by 6 bases, with 20 bases between. The CDR3 DNA follows: TGTGCCACCAGCAGGGGGGTTTTGGGGGGTCGGGCTGAAGCTTTCTTT. It yields the protein CATSRGVLGGRAEAFF.

This chain joins TRBV27 and TRBJ1-5; 7 nucleotides line up with TRBD1. The CDR3 length is 15 residues. Germline CDR1 is MNHEY and CDR2 is SMNVEV (reference sequence). With 6 bases clipped from V and 0 bases from J, the junction kept 5 bases outside the gene matches. The CDR3 DNA follows: TGTGCCAGCAGGAAGGGGGCCTCTAGCAATCAGCCCCAGCATTTT. This sequence encodes CASRKGASSNQPQHF.

In DNA form, the CDR3 reads TGTGCCAGCAGCTTAGCGACAGGGTGGAACACTGAAGCTTTCTTT. Translated: CASSLATGWNTEAFF. The chain links TRBV7-2 to TRBJ1-1; TRBD1 matches 7 bases. The CDR3 has 15 amino acids. V lost 0 bases and J lost 1; bases outside the gene matches: 2. Per germline, CDR1 SGHTA and CDR2 FQGNSA. Combining the CDR3 with reference TRBV7-2 and TRBJ1-1 gives the whole variable domain GAGVSQSPSNKVTEKGKDVELRCDPISGHTALYWYRQSLGQGLEFLIYFQGNSAPDKSGLPSDRFSAERTGGSVSTLTIQRTQQEDSAVYLCASSLATGWNTEAFFGQGTRLTVV.

DNA for the CDR3: TGTGCCAGCAGCTTAGCGCAGGGGGCGACTGATACGCAGTATTTT. Translating gives CASSLAQGATDTQYF. The genes are TRBV7-9 and TRBJ2-3; 8 positions agree with TRBD1. The CDR3 runs to 15 residues. The V and J ends lost 0 bases and 6 bases, in that order; junction bases with no gene match: 5. Per germline, CDR1 SEHNR and CDR2 FQNEAQ (reference sequence).